A single sample gave rise to the 18 T cell receptor beta chains below, sequenced in a study of blood T cell repertoires in COVID-19 (TCRdb year 2020). Library prep was done by the immunoSEQ multiplex PCR assay. In its TCRdb copy, this immuneACCESS table keeps in-frame sequences only and misses some clones. Where compared with another copy, unresolved V genes explain less than half of these, and the others have no known cause. This sample has roughly 120,000 clones in its table, and around nine tenths of those were observed once. About 4% of the sample goes to the ten largest clones. The sample consisted of peripheral blood. Receptor source: a man aged 45-60 years with active COVID-19.

The rearrangement links TRBV19 to TRBJ2-1; the D gene is possibly TRBD2 (5 bases). Germline loops: CDR1 LNHDA, CDR2 SQIVND (reference sequence). Trimming took off 3 bases at V and 10 bases at J, with 10 bases between the two ends. CDR3 length: 12 amino acids. CDR3: CASSIGVGEQFF. CDR3 DNA sequence: TGTGCCAGTAGTATCGGGGTCGGGGAGCAGTTCTTC.

CDR3 region: CASSLGQGYGYTF. The CDR3 DNA sequence: TGTGCCAGCAGCCTGGGACAGGGCTATGGCTACACCTTC. The chain is built from TRBV2 and TRBJ1-2, with 9 bases that match TRBD1. The length of the CDR3 is 13 residues. CDR1 and CDR2 from the germline V gene are SNHLY and FYNNEI. V gave up 6 bases and J gave up 4 bases; unmatched junction bases: 3.

The genes are TRBV15 and TRBJ2-1, with 7 bases aligning to TRBD2. This CDR3 comprises 16 residues. Trimming at V came to 0 bases and at J to 9 bases, leaving 11 bases not matched to a gene. CDR1 is LNHNV and CDR2 is YYDKDF in the germline V gene (reference sequence). The CDR3 nucleotides read TGTGCCACCAGCAGAGATTGGGGGGGAAGTGGCCGTGAGCAGTTCTTC. This gives the protein CATSRDWGGSGREQFF.

The chain uses TRBV5-1 and TRBJ1-6; 8 bases are a match to TRBD1. The CDR3 has 15 amino acids. J was trimmed by 7 bases and V by 4 bases; bases with no gene match: 7. Per the germline V gene, CDR1 is SGHRS and CDR2 is YFSETQ. As DNA, the CDR3 is TGCGCCAGCAGCGACGGGACAGGACAAAATTCACCCCTCCACTTT. Its translation: CASSDGTGQNSPLHF.

This chain connects TRBV7-8 to TRBJ2-6; D unclear. In germline, CDR1 is SGHVS, CDR2 FQNEAQ. V lost 1 base to trimming and J lost 4 bases, with 5 bases between them. The CDR3 consists of 14 residues. This chain's CDR3 is CASSLGAGANVLTF. CDR3 DNA: TGTGCCAGCAGCTTAGGGGCCGGGGCCAACGTCCTGACTTTC.

This rearrangement joins TRBV6-5 to TRBJ1-1, with TRBD1 matching over 11 bases. V was pared by 5 bases and J by 11 bases, with 7 bases of the junction left unmatched. Per germline, CDR1 MNHEY and CDR2 SVGAGI. The CDR3 has 13 amino acids. The CDR3 coding sequence is TGTGCCAGCAGTCGGACAGGGGGCGTTTCGGCTTTCTTT. Residues: CASSRTGGVSAFF.

The CDR3 is CASSYGTEAEAFF. The CDR3 DNA reads as TGCGCCAGCAGCTACGGGACAGAAGCTGAAGCTTTCTTT. The V call is TRBV5-1, the J call TRBJ1-1; 7 bases agree with TRBD1. The CDR3 is 13 residues long. Germline CDR1 reads SGHRS; CDR2 reads YFSETQ. V shed 3 bases and J 6 bases; nucleotides not matched to a gene: 5.

This rearrangement joins TRBV29-1 to TRBJ1-1, with D possibly matching TRBD1 (5 bases). Germline V gene sequence: CDR1 SQVTM, CDR2 ANQGSEA. The CDR3 covers 17 residues. Trimming cost V 6 bases and J 4 bases, with 27 bases left between them. The CDR3 DNA follows: TGCAGCGTCCTTGGACTTACAGGCGGGAAAAGTGTCACTGAAGCTTTCTTT. This translates into CSVLGLTGGKSVTEAFF.

V and J are TRBV7-9 and TRBJ1-2, with D perhaps TRBD1 (6 bases). V shed 1 base and J shed 7 bases, with 19 bases lying between them. Germline V gene sequence: CDR1 SEHNR, CDR2 FQNEAQ (reference sequence). The CDR3 extends over 16 amino acids. Here the CDR3 DNA reads TGTGCCAGCAGCTTAGGGACAGCAATTCAAAATTCTGGCTACACCTTC. It yields the protein CASSLGTAIQNSGYTF.

This sequence joins TRBV6-2 or TRBV6-3 and TRBJ2-5; no definite D call. Germline V CDR1 and CDR2: MNHEY, SVGEGT. Trimming shortened V by 5 bases and J by 4 bases, and 11 bases separated the two germline ends. The CDR3 loop spans 13 amino acids. The CDR3 loop is CASSTRLGETQYF. The CDR3 DNA sequence: TGTGCCAGCAGTACCAGACTGGGAGAGACCCAGTACTTC.

The J gene is TRBJ1-5, the V gene TRBV7-9; tentatively, D is TRBD1 (6 bases). The V gene's germline CDR1 is SEHNR and CDR2 FQNEAQ (reference sequence). This CDR3 is 14 amino acids long. Trimming removed 5 bases from V and 4 bases from J, with 12 bases in between. CDR3 bases: TGTGCCAGCAGCCAAGGACAGACGAATCAGCCCCAGCATTTT. Its translation: CASSQGQTNQPQHF.

Many counts were recorded for this clone. This chain's CDR3 is CAWSVEGYYGYTF. CDR3 bases: TGTGCCTGGAGTGTGGAGGGATACTATGGCTACACCTTC. The genes are TRBV30 and TRBJ1-2; the D is unclear. The CDR3 is made up of 13 amino acids. Germline-derived CDR1 and CDR2 are GTSNPN and SVGIG (reference sequence). Between the trimmed V and J ends, which lost 0 bases and 3 bases, there was a span of 8 bases. Looking up the rest from reference TRBV30 and TRBJ1-2 gives the full variable domain: SQTIHQWPATLVQPVGSPLSLECTVEGTSNPNLYWYRQAAGRGLQLLFYSVGIGQISSEVPQNLSASRPQDRQFILSSKKLLLSDSGFYLCAWSVEGYYGYTFGSGTRLTVV.

The chain is built from TRBV19 and TRBJ2-2; D remains ambiguous. Germline V gene lookup returns CDR1 LNHDA and CDR2 SQIVND (reference sequence). V lost 6 bases, J lost 6 bases, and 14 bases lay in between. CDR3 length: 14 amino acids. CDR3 sequence: CASRLQESAGELFF. The CDR3 coding sequence is TGTGCCAGTAGGCTCCAGGAATCGGCCGGGGAGCTGTTTTTT.

The chain employs TRBV30 and TRBJ1-2, with 9 bases that match TRBD1. J was trimmed by 8 bases and V by 5 bases; bases with no gene match: 6. Germline V CDR1 and CDR2: GTSNPN, SVGIG (reference sequence). This CDR3 is built from 12 residues. In DNA form, the CDR3 reads TGTGCCTGGGGAACAGGGGGCAAGGGCTACACCTTC. Protein product: CAWGTGGKGYTF.

V is TRBV5-4 and J is TRBJ1-3; D possibly corresponds to TRBD1 (5 bases). Germline CDR1 SGHNT, CDR2 YYREEE (reference sequence). The CDR3 length is 14 residues. V was shortened by 1 base and J by 4 bases, with 9 bases between the two germline ends. For the CDR3, the DNA is TGTGCCAGCAGCTTGCAGGGTGTCGGAAACACCATATATTTT. Encoded protein: CASSLQGVGNTIYF. Full variable domain (outside the CDR3, taken from reference TRBV5-4 and TRBJ1-3): ETGVTQSPTHLIKTRGQQVTLRCSSQSGHNTVSWYQQALGQGPQFIFQYYREEENGRGNFPPRFSGLQFPNYSSELNVNALELDDSALYLCASSLQGVGNTIYFGEGSWLTVV.

The chain employs TRBV21-1 and TRBJ2-1; TRBD2 was called by the table and not checked on the DNA. TRBV21-1 is a pseudogene. The CDR3 has 18 amino acids. CDR3 amino acids: CASRAQGGGKSRYNEQFF. The DNA for the CDR3 is TGTGCCAGCAGGGCCCAAGGCGGGGGGAAGTCCCGGTACAATGAGCAGTTCTTC.

CDR3 DNA: TGTGCCAGCAGCTTAGGAGGGTCAGCGGGTTCACCCCTCCACTTT. This sequence encodes CASSLGGSAGSPLHF. The chain links TRBV7-2 to TRBJ1-6; no clear D gene. In germline, CDR1 is SGHTA, CDR2 FQGNSA. There are 15 residues in the CDR3. Trimming cost V 1 base and J 9 bases, with 13 bases left between them.

CDR3 sequence (DNA): TGCGCCAGCAGCTTTGAGGCTGGGACCGGGGAGCTGTTTTTT. Its protein product is CASSFEAGTGELFF. The V gene is TRBV5-1, the J gene TRBJ2-2; D call uncertain. Germline loops: CDR1 SGHRS, CDR2 YFSETQ. The V gene lost 2 bases and the J gene lost 5 bases, with 10 bases spanning the gap. CDR3 length: 14 residues. The full variable domain, with the rest looked up from reference TRBV5-1 and TRBJ2-2, is KAGVTQTPRYLIKTRGQQVTLSCSPISGHRSVSWYQQTPGQGLQFLFEYFSETQRNKGNFPGRFSGRQFSNSRSEMNVSTLELGDSALYLCASSFEAGTGELFFGEGSRLTVL.